This entry concerns a single T cell receptor beta chain. This sample is drawn from a study of T cell repertoires in cytomegalovirus infection. The CDR3 covers 15 residues. Germline V gene sequence: CDR1 SGHTA, CDR2 FQGNSA. V was clipped by 2 bases and J by 7 bases; unmatched bases: 8. A single record per CDR3 protein comes from TCRdb applying MiXCR to the reads. There are about 230,000 distinct CDR3 sequences in the sample; approximately 6.7% occur only once, and roughly 6% lies in the top ten. Material: PBMCs. V usage is TRBV7-2 and J usage is TRBJ2-7, with TRBD2 matching over 10 bases. This clonotype originated in a human donor in good health (CMV status not recorded). Some clones in this sample may be carry-over from other donors' samples. The DNA for the CDR3 is TGTGCCAGCAGCTTACTCCTAGCGGGAGTGGTTGAGCAGTACTTC. It specifies CASSLLLAGVVEQYF.